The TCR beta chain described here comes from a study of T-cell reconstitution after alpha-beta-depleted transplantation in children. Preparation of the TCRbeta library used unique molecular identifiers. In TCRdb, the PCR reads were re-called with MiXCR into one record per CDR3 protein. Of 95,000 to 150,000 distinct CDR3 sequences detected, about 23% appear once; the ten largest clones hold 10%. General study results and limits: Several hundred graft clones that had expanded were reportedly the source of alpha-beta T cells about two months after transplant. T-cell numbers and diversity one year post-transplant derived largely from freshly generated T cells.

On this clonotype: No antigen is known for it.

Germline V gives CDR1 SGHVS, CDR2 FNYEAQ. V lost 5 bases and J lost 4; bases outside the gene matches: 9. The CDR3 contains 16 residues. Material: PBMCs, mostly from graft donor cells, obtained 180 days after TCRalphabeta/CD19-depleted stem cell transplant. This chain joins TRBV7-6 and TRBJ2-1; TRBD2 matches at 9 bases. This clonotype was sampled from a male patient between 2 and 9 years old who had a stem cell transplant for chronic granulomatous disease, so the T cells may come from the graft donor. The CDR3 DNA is TGTGCCAGCAGCCCGACTAGCGGAGCGGCATACAATGAGCAGTTCTTC. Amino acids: CASSPTSGAAYNEQFF.